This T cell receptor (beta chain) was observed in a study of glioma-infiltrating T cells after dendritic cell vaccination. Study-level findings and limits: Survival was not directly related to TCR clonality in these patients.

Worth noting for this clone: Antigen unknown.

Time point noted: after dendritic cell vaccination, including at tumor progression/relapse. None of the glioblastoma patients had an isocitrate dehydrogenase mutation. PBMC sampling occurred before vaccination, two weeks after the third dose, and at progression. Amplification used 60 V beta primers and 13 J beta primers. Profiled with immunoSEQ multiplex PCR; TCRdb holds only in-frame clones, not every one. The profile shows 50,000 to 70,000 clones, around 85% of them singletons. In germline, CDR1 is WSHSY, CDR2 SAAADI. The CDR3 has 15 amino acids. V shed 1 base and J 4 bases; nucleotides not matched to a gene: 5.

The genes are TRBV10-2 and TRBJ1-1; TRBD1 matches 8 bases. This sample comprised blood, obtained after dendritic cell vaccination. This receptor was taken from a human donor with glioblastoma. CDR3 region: CASSEFRGLGTEAFF. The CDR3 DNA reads TGCGCCAGCAGTGAGTTCAGGGGGCTGGGCACTGAAGCTTTCTTT.